This TCR beta chain was sequenced in a study of metastatic and nonmetastatic thyroid tumors. Losses at the gene ends were 1 base for V and 4 bases for J; bases not matched to a gene: 7. The CDR3 runs to 15 residues. The germline V gene has CDR1 DFQATT and CDR2 SNEGSKA (reference sequence). No patient had received any treatment before thyroid surgery. In the original processing: A distant-metastasis classifier for papillary thyroid cancer was built using CDR3 differences across clinicopathological groups. TCRdb re-analyzed the PCR reads through MiXCR. None of the V and J calls come from the authors' own analysis; TCRdb made them. The sample consists of 30,000 to 35,000 clones, about a fifth of them appearing once.

This chain connects TRBV20-1 to TRBJ2-7; TRBD1 agrees at 10 bases. The receptor was derived from a male donor with papillary thyroid cancer or a benign thyroid nodule (not recorded which). Some clones in this sample may be carry-over from other donors' samples. The sample comprised tumor tissue. This chain's CDR3 is CSARGSGTGEYEQYF. The DNA for the CDR3 is TGCAGTGCTAGAGGTTCCGGGACAGGGGAATACGAGCAGTACTTC.